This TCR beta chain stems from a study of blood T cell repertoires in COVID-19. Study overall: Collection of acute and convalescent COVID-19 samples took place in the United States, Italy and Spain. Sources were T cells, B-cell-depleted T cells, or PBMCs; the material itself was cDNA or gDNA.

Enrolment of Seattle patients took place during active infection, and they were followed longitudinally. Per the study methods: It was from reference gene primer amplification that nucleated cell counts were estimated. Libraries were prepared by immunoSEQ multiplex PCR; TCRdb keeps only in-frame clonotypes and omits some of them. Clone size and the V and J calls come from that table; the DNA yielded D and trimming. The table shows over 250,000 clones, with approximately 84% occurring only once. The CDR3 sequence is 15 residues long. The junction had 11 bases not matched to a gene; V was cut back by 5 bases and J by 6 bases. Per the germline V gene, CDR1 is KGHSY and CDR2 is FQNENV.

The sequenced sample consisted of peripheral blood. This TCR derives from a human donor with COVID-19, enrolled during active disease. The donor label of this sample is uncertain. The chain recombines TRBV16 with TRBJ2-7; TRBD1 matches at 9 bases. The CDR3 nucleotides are TGTGCCAGCAGCAAAACCGGGACAGGGCGTCCCGAGCAGTACTTC. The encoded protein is CASSKTGTGRPEQYF.